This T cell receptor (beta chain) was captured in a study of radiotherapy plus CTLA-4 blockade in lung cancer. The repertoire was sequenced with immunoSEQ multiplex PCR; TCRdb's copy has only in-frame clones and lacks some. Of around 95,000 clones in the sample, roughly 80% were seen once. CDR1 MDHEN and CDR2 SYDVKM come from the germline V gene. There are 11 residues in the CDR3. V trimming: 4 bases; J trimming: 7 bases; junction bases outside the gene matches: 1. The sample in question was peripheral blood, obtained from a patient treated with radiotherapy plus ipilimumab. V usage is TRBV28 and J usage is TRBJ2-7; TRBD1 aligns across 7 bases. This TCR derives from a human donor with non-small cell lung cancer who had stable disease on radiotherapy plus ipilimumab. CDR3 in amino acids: CASSSRGEQYF. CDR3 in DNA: TGTGCCAGCAGTTCCAGGGGGGAGCAGTACTTC.